One sample yielded the 21 T cell receptor beta chains listed below, sequenced in a study of T cell responses to AZD1222 COVID-19 vaccine (TCRdb year 2021). In light of the paper, this sample's time point label describes: about 28 days (+/-7) after the second vaccine dose. Per the publication, the treatment or condition label means: meningococcal conjugate vaccine given as trial control. Library preparation was by the immunoSEQ multiplex PCR assay. TCRdb took this table from immuneACCESS and kept in-frame rearrangements with V and J called. Such tables lack part of the clones; where checked against another copy, unresolved V genes explain under half of the gap, and the rest is unexplained. The sample has some 180,000 clones on record, 85% to 95% of them singletons. Around 1% of the sample belongs to the ten largest clones. The sample here was peripheral blood, taken 28 days after the second dose of the MenACWY control vaccine. The receptors derive from an adult who received the MenACWY meningococcal vaccine as a control.

The chain recombines TRBV28 with TRBJ1-2; the D is unclear. Trimming left V 5 bases short and J 7 bases short, with 11 bases between. This CDR3 has 12 residues. Germline CDR1 MDHEN, CDR2 SYDVKM. The CDR3 DNA sequence: TGTGCCAGCAGTACAGACAATCGTGGCTACACCTTC. It translates to CASSTDNRGYTF.

This clone was recorded only once. The rearrangement joins TRBV5-1 to TRBJ1-2; 8 bases agree with TRBD1. Germline loops: CDR1 SGHRS, CDR2 YFSETQ. The CDR3 runs 15 residues. Unmatched junction bases numbered 14, after V lost 4 bases and J lost 9 bases. The CDR3 DNA reads TGCGCCAGCAGCAGGTCAGGGGGCGTCGAGGATCGCTACACCTTC. Translated: CASSRSGGVEDRYTF.

The J gene is TRBJ1-2, the V gene TRBV5-8; D not resolved. The CDR3 contains 11 residues. CDR1 is SGHTS and CDR2 is YDEGEE in the germline V gene. Trimming pared 2 bases from V and 7 bases from J, leaving 6 bases between. The CDR3 sequence is CASSFNGGYTF. The CDR3, as DNA: TGTGCCAGCAGCTTCAACGGTGGCTACACCTTC.

This sequence joins TRBV12-3 or TRBV12-4 and TRBJ2-1; TRBD1 might be the D (7 bases). The CDR3 extends over 13 amino acids. Trimming took off 3 bases at V and 11 bases at J, with 14 bases between the two ends. CDR3 residues: CASSFEGGQKQFF. CDR3 bases: TGTGCCAGCAGTTTCGAGGGGGGACAGAAGCAGTTCTTC.

The rearrangement uses TRBV5-4 and TRBJ2-7; 9 bases match TRBD2. CDR1 is SGHNT, CDR2 YYREEE, per germline (reference sequence). The CDR3 sequence is 13 residues long. The V gene end was trimmed by 0 bases and the J gene end by 5 bases; junction bases not matched to a gene: 0. The CDR3 DNA reads as TGTGCCAGCAGCTTGGTAGCGGGGGACGAGCAGTACTTC. It encodes CASSLVAGDEQYF.

The chain carries TRBV5-4 and TRBJ2-7; D is uncertain. CDR1 is SGHNT and CDR2 is YYREEE in the germline V gene (reference sequence). The CDR3 sequence is 13 residues long. The ends were cut back, 2 bases at V and 3 bases at J, with 9 bases in the middle. In DNA, the CDR3 is TGTGCCAGCAGCTTTGAGACCTTCTACGAGCAGTACTTC. Translating gives CASSFETFYEQYF.

V gene TRBV4-3 combines with J gene TRBJ1-1; D is undetermined. CDR1 LGHNA and CDR2 YSLEER come from the germline V gene. The CDR3 spans 13 residues. V dropped 6 bases and J dropped 3 bases, with 11 bases sitting between them. The CDR3 spells CASSPTPYTEAFF. CDR3 coding DNA: TGCGCCAGCAGTCCCACTCCGTACACTGAAGCTTTCTTT.

As regards this clone: Distinct nucleotide sequences in the sample also encode this CDR3. The chain combines TRBV5-1 with TRBJ1-1; D might be TRBD1 (5 bases). CDR1 and CDR2 from the germline V gene are SGHRS and YFSETQ. Trimming shortened V by 4 bases and J by 2 bases, and 12 bases separated the two germline ends. The CDR3 consists of 14 residues. The CDR3 is CASSPGTANTEAFF. CDR3 DNA sequence: TGCGCCAGCAGCCCCGGGACGGCTAACACTGAAGCTTTCTTT.

The V gene is TRBV9, the J gene TRBJ1-3, with D possibly being TRBD1 (5 bases). Per the germline V gene, CDR1 is SGDLS and CDR2 is YYNGEE. V was pared by 2 bases and J by 7 bases, with 16 bases between. CDR3 length: 15 amino acids. CDR3 bases: TGTGCCAGCAGCGTCTCCCCGGGGGAACAGAACACCATATATTTT. Its translation is CASSVSPGEQNTIYF.

This clone was detected ten times or more. V is TRBV3-1 (or the pseudogene TRBV3-2) and J is TRBJ2-2; no reliable D call. Trimming removed 7 bases from V and 2 bases from J, with 5 bases in between. Germline-derived CDR1 and CDR2 are LGHDT and YNNKEL (reference sequence). This CDR3 has 12 amino acids. DNA for the CDR3: TGTGCCAGCACCGGTAACACCGGGGAGCTGTTTTTT. Protein: CASTGNTGELFF.

The J gene is TRBJ2-3, the V gene TRBV13; D is undetermined. Germline CDR1 PRHDT, CDR2 FYEKMQ (reference sequence). The CDR3 is made up of 16 amino acids. The ends were cut back, 0 bases at V and 3 bases at J, with 13 bases in the middle. CDR3 amino acids: CASSLGLGSRTDTQYF. In DNA form, the CDR3 reads TGTGCCAGCAGCTTAGGGTTGGGATCTCGAACAGATACGCAGTATTTT.

The rearrangement uses TRBV28 and TRBJ1-5; D may be TRBD1 (6 bases). CDR1 is MDHEN and CDR2 is SYDVKM in the germline V gene. The CDR3 is 15 amino acids. V lost 5 bases, J lost 2 bases, and 13 bases lay in between. DNA of the CDR3: TGTGCCAGCAGTCTACAGGGAGGGGGCAATCAGCCCCAGCATTTT. This codes for CASSLQGGGNQPQHF. Full variable domain (remainder filled in from reference TRBV28 and TRBJ1-5): DVKVTQSSRYLVKRTGEKVFLECVQDMDHENMFWYRQDPGLGLRLIYFSYDVKMKEKGDIPEGYSVSREKKERFSLILESASTNQTSMYLCASSLQGGGNQPQHFGDGTRLSIL.

The chain combines TRBV14 with TRBJ2-2; D remains ambiguous. The germline V gene encodes CDR1 SGHDN and CDR2 FVKESK. Between the trimmed V and J ends, which lost 0 bases and 6 bases, there was a span of 8 bases. This CDR3 has 14 amino acids. Here the CDR3 DNA reads TGTGCCAGCAGCCAAGATCCGGTTGCCGGGGAGCTGTTTTTT. It yields the protein CASSQDPVAGELFF.

The chain links TRBV5-1 to TRBJ2-5; D is possibly TRBD2 (6 bases). Deletions cut 2 bases from V and 3 bases from J, with 11 bases between. The germline gives CDR1 SGHRS, CDR2 YFSETQ. The CDR3 has 14 residues. The CDR3 DNA reads as TGCGCCAGCAGCTTCTGGGACTCGAAAGAGACCCAGTACTTC. Translating gives CASSFWDSKETQYF.

This clone turned up a few times. This chain links TRBV4-3 with TRBJ1-5, with D unclear. The germline V gene has CDR1 LGHNA and CDR2 YSLEER. Trimming took off 0 bases at V and 3 bases at J, with 9 bases between the two ends. The CDR3 loop spans 15 amino acids. The DNA for the CDR3 is TGCGCCAGCAGCCAAGAGCCCCGGGTCAATCAGCCCCAGCATTTT. This gives the protein CASSQEPRVNQPQHF.

The V gene is TRBV7-8, the J gene TRBJ1-4, with D unresolved. CDR3 length: 16 residues. The V and J ends lost 2 bases and 8 bases respectively, with 18 bases between them. Germline V gives CDR1 SGHVS, CDR2 FQNEAQ. The CDR3 bases are TGTGCCAGCAGCTTAACACGGGCACGGTCTAGCGAAAAACTGTTTTTT. Translated: CASSLTRARSSEKLFF.

The V gene is TRBV3-1 (or the pseudogene TRBV3-2), the J gene TRBJ2-7; 10 bases are a match to TRBD2. Germline CDR1 is LGHDT and CDR2 is YNNKEL (reference sequence). After removal of 1 base from V and 7 bases from J, the junction contained 1 base not matched to a gene. This CDR3 has 13 residues. CDR3 in amino acids: CASSQVTSGEQYF. DNA for the CDR3: TGTGCCAGCAGCCAAGTGACTAGCGGGGAGCAGTACTTC.

The rearrangement joins TRBV11-2 to TRBJ2-2; D is uncertain. CDR3 length: 14 amino acids. CDR1 SGHAT and CDR2 FQNNGV come from the germline V gene. V lost 2 bases to trimming and J lost 3 bases, with 7 bases between them. The CDR3 coding sequence is TGTGCCAGCAGCTTATGGCAAGACACCGGGGAGCTGTTTTTT. This gives the protein CASSLWQDTGELFF.

The chain uses TRBV18 and TRBJ1-6; 7 nucleotides match TRBD1. The CDR3 extends over 14 amino acids. Trimming at V came to 3 bases and at J to 6 bases, leaving 2 bases not matched to a gene. From germline, CDR1 is KGHSH and CDR2 LQKENI. The CDR3 is CASSPGQFNSPLHF. The CDR3 DNA reads TGTGCCAGCTCACCGGGACAGTTTAATTCACCCCTCCACTTT.

V is TRBV7-2 and J is TRBJ1-5; tentative D call: TRBD1 (6 bases). CDR1 is SGHTA and CDR2 is FQGNSA in the germline V gene. The CDR3 sequence is 15 residues long. Trimming took 5 bases from V and 4 from J, leaving 15 bases between them. CDR3 in amino acids: CASSPPGQTNQPQHF. The CDR3 DNA reads as TGTGCCAGCAGCCCACCGGGACAAACTAATCAGCCCCAGCATTTT.

The chain employs TRBV5-5 and TRBJ1-4; D gene unclear. Germline CDR1 is SGHKS and CDR2 is YYEKEE (reference sequence). The CDR3 sequence is 14 residues long. V lost 1 base and J lost 8, with 12 bases in between. The CDR3 loop is CASSLRADREKLFF. The DNA for the CDR3 is TGTGCCAGCAGCTTGAGGGCTGATCGGGAAAAACTGTTTTTT.